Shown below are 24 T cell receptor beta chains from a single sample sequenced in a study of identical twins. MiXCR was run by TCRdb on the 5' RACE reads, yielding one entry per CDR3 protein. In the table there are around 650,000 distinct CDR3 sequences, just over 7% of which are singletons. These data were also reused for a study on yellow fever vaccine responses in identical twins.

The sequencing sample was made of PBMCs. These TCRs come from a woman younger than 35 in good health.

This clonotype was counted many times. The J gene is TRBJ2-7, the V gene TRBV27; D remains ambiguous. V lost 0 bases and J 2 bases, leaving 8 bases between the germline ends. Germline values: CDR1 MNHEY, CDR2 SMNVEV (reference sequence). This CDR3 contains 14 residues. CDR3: CASSLSIATYEQYF. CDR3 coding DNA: TGTGCCAGCAGTTTATCAATAGCTACCTACGAGCAGTACTTC.

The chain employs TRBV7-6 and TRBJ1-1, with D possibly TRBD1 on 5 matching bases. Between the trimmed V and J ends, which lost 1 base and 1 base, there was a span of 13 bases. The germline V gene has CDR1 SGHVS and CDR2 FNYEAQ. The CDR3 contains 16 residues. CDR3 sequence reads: CASSLGWGGENTEAFF. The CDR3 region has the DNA TGTGCCAGCAGCTTAGGTTGGGGGGGGGAGAACACTGAAGCTTTCTTT. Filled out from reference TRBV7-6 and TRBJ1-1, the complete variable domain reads GAGVSQSPRYKVTKRGQDVALRCDPISGHVSLYWYRQALGQGPEFLTYFNYEAQQDKSGLPNDRFSAERPEGSISTLTIQRTEQRDSAMYRCASSLGWGGENTEAFFGQGTRLTVV.

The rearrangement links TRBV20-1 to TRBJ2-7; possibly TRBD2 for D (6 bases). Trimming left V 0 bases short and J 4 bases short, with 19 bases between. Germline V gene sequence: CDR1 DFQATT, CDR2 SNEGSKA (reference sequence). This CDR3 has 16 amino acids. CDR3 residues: CSAREPGDGDIYEQYF. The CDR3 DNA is TGCAGTGCTAGAGAACCGGGGGACGGAGATATTTACGAGCAGTACTTC.

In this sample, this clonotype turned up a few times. CDR3 region: CSATKTASAVRSYEQYF. The DNA of the CDR3 is TGCAGTGCTACTAAAACGGCTAGCGCTGTACGCTCCTACGAGCAGTACTTC. The chain has TRBV20-1 and TRBJ2-7; possibly TRBD2 for D (6 bases). Trimming removed 4 bases at V and 0 bases at J, with 22 bases between. CDR3 size: 17 residues. Germline CDR1 and CDR2: DFQATT and SNEGSKA (reference sequence).

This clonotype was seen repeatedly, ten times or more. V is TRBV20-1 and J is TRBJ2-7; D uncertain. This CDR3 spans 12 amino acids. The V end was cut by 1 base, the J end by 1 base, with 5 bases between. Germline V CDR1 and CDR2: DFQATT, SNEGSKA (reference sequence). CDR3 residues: CSARGPSYEQYF. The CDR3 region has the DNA TGCAGTGCTAGAGGCCCGTCCTACGAGCAGTACTTC.

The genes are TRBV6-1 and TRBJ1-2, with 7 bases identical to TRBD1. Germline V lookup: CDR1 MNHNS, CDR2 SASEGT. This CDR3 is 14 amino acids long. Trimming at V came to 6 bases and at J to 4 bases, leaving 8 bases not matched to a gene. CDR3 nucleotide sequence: TGTGCCAGCAGAGTTACAGGGGCCGCCTATGGCTACACCTTC. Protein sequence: CASRVTGAAYGYTF.

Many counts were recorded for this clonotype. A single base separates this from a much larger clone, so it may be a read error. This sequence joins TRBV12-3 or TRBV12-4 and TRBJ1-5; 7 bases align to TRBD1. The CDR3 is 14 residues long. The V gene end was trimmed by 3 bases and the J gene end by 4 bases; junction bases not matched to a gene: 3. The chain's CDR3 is CASSLAQGNQPQHF. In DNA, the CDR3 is TGTGCCAGCAGTTTGGCACAGGGGAATCAGCCCCAGCATTTT.

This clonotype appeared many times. CDR3 coding DNA: TGCAGTGCTAGAGATGTGGCGCCTAATACGCAGTATTTT. Translating it yields CSARDVAPNTQYF. The chain couples TRBV20-1 to TRBJ2-3; D is unclear. The CDR3 contains 13 residues. Trimming took off 0 bases at V and 7 bases at J, with 11 bases between the two ends. The germline V gene encodes CDR1 DFQATT and CDR2 SNEGSKA (reference sequence).

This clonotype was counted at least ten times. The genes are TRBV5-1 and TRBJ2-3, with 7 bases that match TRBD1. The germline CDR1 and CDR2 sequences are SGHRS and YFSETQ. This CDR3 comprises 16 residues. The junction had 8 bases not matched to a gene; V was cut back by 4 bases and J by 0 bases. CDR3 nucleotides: TGCGCCAGCAGCAACCTCCCGGGACAGAGCACAGATACGCAGTATTTT. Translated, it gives CASSNLPGQSTDTQYF. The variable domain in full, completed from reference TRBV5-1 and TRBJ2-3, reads KAGVTQTPRYLIKTRGQQVTLSCSPISGHRSVSWYQQTPGQGLQFLFEYFSETQRNKGNFPGRFSGRQFSNSRSEMNVSTLELGDSALYLCASSNLPGQSTDTQYFGPGTRLTVL.

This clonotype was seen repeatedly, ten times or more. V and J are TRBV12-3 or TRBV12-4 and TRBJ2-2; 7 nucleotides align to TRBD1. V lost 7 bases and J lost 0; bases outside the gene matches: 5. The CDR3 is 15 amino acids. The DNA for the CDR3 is TGTGCCAGCATCCCGGGACAGACGAACACCGGGGAGCTGTTTTTT. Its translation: CASIPGQTNTGELFF.

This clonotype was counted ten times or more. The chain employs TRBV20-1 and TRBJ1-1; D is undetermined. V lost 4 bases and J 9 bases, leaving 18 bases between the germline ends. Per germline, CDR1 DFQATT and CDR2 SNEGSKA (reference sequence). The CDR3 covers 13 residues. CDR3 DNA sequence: TGCAGTGCTATCCGGACCGGACCACCTAAAGCTTTCTTT. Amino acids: CSAIRTGPPKAFF.

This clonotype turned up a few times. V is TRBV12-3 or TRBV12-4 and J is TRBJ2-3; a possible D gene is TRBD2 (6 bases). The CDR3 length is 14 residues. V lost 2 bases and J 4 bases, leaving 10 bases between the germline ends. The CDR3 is CASSLLLAPDTQYF. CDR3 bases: TGTGCCAGCAGTTTATTACTAGCCCCAGATACGCAGTATTTT.

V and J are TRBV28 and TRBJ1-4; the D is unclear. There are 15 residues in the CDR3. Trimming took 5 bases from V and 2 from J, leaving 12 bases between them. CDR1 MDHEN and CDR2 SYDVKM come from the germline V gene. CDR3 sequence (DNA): TGTGCCAGCAGTCCCGATCCGGGCACTAATGAAAAACTGTTTTTT. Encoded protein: CASSPDPGTNEKLFF.

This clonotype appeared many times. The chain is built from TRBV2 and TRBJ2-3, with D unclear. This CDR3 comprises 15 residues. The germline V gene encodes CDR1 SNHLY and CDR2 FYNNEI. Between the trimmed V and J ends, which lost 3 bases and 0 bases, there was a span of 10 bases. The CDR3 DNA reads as TGTGCCAGCAGTGACTGGGTAGCTAGCACAGATACGCAGTATTTT. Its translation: CASSDWVASTDTQYF.

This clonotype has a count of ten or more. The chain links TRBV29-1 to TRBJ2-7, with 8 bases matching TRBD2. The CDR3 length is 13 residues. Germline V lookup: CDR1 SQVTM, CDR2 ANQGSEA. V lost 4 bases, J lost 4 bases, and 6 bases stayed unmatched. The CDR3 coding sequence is TGCAGCGTTGCATCTAGCGGGTTGTACGAGCAGTACTTC. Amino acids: CSVASSGLYEQYF.

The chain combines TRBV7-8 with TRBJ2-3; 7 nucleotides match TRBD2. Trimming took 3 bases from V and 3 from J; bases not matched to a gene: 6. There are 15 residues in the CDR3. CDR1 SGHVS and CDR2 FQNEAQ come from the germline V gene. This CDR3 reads CASSFGVGGTDTQYF. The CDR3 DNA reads TGTGCCAGCAGCTTCGGGGTGGGAGGGACAGATACGCAGTATTTT.

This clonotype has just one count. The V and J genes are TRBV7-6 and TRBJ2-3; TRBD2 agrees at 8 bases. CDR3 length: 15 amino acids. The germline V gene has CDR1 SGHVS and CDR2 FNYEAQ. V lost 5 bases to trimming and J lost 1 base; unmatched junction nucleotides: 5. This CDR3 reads CASSGREEGTDTQYF. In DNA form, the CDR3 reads TGTGCCAGCAGCGGGCGGGAGGAGGGCACAGATACGCAGTATTTT.

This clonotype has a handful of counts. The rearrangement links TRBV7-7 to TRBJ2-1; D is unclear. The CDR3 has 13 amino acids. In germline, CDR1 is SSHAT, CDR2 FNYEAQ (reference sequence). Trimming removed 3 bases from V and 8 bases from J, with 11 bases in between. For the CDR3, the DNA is TGTGCCAGCAGCTTGTCGTGGGCGGATGAGCAGTTCTTC. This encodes CASSLSWADEQFF.

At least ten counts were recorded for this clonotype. CDR3 nucleotide sequence: TGCAGTGCTTTGTCAGCCTACAATGAGCAGTTCTTC. Residues: CSALSAYNEQFF. The V gene is TRBV20-1, the J gene TRBJ2-1, with D uncertain. V was shortened by 5 bases and J by 2 bases, with 7 bases between the two germline ends. Germline V lookup: CDR1 DFQATT, CDR2 SNEGSKA (reference sequence). The CDR3 has 12 residues.

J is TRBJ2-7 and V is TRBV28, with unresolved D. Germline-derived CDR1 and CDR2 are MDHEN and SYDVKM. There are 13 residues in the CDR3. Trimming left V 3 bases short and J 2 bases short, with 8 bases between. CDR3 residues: CASSFRSTYEQYF. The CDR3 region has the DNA TGTGCCAGCAGTTTCCGATCCACCTACGAGCAGTACTTC.

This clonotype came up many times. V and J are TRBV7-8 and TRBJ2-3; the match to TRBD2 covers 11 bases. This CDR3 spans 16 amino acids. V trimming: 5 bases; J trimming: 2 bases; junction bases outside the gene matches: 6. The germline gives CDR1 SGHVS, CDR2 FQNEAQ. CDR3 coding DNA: TGTGCCAGCAGCACCCTAGCGGGAGGTTACACAGATACGCAGTATTTT. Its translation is CASSTLAGGYTDTQYF.

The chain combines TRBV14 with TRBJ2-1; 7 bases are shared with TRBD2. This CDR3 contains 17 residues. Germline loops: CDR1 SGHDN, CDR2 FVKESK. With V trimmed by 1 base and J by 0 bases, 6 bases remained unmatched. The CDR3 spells CASSQGWRGNSYNEQFF. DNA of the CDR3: TGTGCCAGCAGCCAAGGTTGGCGGGGGAACTCCTACAATGAGCAGTTCTTC.

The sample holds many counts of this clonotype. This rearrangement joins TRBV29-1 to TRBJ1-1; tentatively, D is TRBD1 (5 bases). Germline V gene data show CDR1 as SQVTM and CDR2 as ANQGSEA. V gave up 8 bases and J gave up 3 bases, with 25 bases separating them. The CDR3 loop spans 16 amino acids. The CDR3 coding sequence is TGCAGCACCCCCCGCCCGGGTAAGGGGTCGGACACTGAAGCTTTCTTT. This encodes CSTPRPGKGSDTEAFF. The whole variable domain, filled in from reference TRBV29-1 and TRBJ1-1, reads SAVISQKPSRDICQRGTSLTIQCQVDSQVTMMFWYRQQPGQSLTLIATANQGSEATYESGFVIDKFPISRPNLTFSTLTVSNMSPEDSSIYLCSTPRPGKGSDTEAFFGQGTRLTVV.

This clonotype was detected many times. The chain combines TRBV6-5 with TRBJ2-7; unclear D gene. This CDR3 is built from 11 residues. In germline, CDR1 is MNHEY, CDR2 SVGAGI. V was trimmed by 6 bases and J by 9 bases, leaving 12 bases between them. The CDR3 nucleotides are TGTGCCAGCAGGACCGAAATCGGGCAGTACTTC. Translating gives CASRTEIGQYF.